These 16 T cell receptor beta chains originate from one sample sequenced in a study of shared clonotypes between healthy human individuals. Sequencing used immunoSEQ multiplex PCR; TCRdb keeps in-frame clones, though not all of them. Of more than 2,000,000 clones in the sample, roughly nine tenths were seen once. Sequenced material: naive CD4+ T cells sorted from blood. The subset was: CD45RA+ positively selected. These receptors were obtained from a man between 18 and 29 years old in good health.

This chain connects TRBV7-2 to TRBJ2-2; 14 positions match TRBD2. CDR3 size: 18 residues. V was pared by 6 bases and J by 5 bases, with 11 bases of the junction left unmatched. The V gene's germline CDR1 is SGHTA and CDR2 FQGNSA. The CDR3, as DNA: TGTGCCAGCAGACGACTGGGACTAGCGGGAGTTAATACCGGGGAGCTGTTTTTT. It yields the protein CASRRLGLAGVNTGELFF.

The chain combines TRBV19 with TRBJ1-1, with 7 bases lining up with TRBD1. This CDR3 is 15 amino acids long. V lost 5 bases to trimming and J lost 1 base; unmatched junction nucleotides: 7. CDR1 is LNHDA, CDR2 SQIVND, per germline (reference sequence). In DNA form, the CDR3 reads TGTGCCAGTAGTCTAAGACAGGGCGGGAACACTGAAGCTTTCTTT. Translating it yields CASSLRQGGNTEAFF.

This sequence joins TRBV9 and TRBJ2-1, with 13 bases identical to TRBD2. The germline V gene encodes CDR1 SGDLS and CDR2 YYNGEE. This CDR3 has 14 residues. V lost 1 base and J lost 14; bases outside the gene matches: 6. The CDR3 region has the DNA TGTGCCAGCAGCGTAAGTGGGACTAGCGGGATTAAGTTCTTC. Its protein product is CASSVSGTSGIKFF.

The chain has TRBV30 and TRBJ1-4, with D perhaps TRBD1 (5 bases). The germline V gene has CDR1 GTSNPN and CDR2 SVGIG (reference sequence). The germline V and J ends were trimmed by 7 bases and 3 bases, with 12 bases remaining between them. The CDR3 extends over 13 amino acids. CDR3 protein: CAYRRGPNEKLFF. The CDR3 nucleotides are TGTGCCTACCGGCGGGGACCTAATGAAAAACTGTTTTTT.

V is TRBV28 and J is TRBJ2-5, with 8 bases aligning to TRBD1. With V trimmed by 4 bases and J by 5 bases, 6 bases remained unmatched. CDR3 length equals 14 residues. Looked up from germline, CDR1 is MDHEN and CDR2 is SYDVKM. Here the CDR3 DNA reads TGTGCCAGCAGTTGGGCAGGGGGCGCGGAGACCCAGTACTTC. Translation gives CASSWAGGAETQYF.

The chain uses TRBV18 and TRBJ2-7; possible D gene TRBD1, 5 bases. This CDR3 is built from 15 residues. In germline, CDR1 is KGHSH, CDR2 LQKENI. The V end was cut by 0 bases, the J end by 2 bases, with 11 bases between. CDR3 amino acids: CASSPPPGNPYEQYF. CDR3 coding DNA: TGTGCCAGCTCACCACCCCCAGGGAACCCCTACGAGCAGTACTTC.

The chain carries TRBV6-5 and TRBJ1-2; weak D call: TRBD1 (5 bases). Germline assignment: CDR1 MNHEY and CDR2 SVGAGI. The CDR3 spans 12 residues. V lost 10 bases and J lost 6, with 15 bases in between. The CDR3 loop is CATHRGVDGYTF. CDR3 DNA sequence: TGTGCCACCCATCGAGGGGTCGATGGCTACACCTTC.

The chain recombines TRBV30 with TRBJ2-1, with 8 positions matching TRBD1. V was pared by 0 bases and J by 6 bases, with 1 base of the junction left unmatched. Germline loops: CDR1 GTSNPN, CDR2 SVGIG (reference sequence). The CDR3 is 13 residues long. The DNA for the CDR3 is TGTGCCTGGAGTGTAGACAGGGGCAATGAGCAGTTCTTC. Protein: CAWSVDRGNEQFF.

CDR3 nucleotide sequence: TGTGCCAGCACCCAGGGGGCTGATGGCTACACCTTC. Protein: CASTQGADGYTF. The chain carries TRBV6-1 and TRBJ1-2, with 8 bases matching TRBD1. From germline, CDR1 is MNHNS and CDR2 SASEGT. The CDR3 is 12 amino acids. With 7 bases clipped from V and 6 bases from J, the junction kept 4 bases outside the gene matches.

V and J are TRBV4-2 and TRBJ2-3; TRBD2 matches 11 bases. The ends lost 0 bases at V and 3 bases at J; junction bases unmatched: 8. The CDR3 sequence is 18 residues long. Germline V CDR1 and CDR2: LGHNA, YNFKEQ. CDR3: CASSQDPPTSGVTDTQYF. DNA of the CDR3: TGTGCCAGCAGCCAAGATCCCCCGACTAGCGGGGTGACAGATACGCAGTATTTT.

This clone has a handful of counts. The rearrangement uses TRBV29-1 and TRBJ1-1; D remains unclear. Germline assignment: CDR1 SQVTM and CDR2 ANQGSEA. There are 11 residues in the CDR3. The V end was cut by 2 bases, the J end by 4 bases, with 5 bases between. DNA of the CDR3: TGCAGCGTTGAACGGACCACTGAAGCTTTCTTT. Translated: CSVERTTEAFF.

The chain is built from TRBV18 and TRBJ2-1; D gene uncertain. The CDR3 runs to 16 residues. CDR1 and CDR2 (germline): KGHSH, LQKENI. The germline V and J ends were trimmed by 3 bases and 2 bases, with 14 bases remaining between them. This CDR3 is CASSPAMIATYNEQFF. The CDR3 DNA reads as TGTGCCAGCTCACCTGCTATGATAGCCACCTACAATGAGCAGTTCTTC.

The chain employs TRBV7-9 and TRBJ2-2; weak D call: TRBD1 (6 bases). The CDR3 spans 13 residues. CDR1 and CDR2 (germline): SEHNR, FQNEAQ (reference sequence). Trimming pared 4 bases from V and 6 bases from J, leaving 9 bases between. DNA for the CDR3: TGTGCCAGCAGCTGGGGACAATCCGGGGAGCTGTTTTTT. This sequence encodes CASSWGQSGELFF.

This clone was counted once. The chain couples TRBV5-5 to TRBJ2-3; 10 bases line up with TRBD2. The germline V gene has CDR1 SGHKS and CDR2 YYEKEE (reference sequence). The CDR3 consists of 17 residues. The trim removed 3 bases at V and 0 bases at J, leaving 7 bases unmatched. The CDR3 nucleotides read TGTGCCAGCAGCTCATATATACTAGCGGGAAGCACAGATACGCAGTATTTT. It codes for CASSSYILAGSTDTQYF.

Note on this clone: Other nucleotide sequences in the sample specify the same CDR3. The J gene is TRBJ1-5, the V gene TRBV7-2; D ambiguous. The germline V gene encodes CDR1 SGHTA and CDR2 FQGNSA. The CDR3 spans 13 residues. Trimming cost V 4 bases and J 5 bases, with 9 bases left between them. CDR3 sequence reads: CASSSGLHQPQHF. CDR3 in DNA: TGTGCCAGCAGCTCCGGGTTACATCAGCCCCAGCATTTT.

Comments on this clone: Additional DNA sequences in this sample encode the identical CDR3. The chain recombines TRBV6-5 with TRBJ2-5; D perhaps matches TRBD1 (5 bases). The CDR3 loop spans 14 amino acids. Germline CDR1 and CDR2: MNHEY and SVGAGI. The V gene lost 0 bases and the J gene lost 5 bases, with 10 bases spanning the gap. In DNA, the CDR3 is TGTGCCAGCAGTTACTCAGGGGTGGGTGAGACCCAGTACTTC. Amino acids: CASSYSGVGETQYF.